The T cell receptor (beta chain) described here comes from a study of blood T cell repertoires in COVID-19. TCRdb keeps only in-frame clones here, not all; method: immunoSEQ multiplex PCR. Of about 200,000 clones in the sample, around 89% were seen once. This clone was recorded only once. The V end was cut by 0 bases, the J end by 4 bases, with 11 bases between. The CDR3 is 15 residues long. From germline, CDR1 is MNHEY and CDR2 SVGAGI. The sequencing input was peripheral blood. The chain combines TRBV6-5 with TRBJ2-3; TRBD1 is a possible D gene (5 bases). This receptor was obtained from a woman in her thirties or forties with acute or convalescent COVID-19. DNA of the CDR3: TGTGCCAGCAGTTACTCGAGAACAGGCCCAGATACGCAGTATTTT. Translation: CASSYSRTGPDTQYF.